Listed below are T cell receptor beta chains from one sample, sequenced in a study of blood T cell repertoires in COVID-19. Clones were read by immunoSEQ multiplex PCR, and TCRdb kept only the in-frame ones, dropping some. The sample yields 250,000 to 350,000 clones, roughly 90% seen once. What was sequenced was peripheral blood. These receptors were obtained from a woman between 45 and 60 years old who had recovered from COVID-19. CDR3s include the opening cysteine and the closing phenylalanine or tryptophan. A D gene is named only where the DNA matches it firmly.

TRBV10-3	TRBJ1-3	TRBD1	CAISESKQGVGGNTIYF	TGTGCCATCAGTGAGTCGAAGCAGGGGGTTGGAGGAAACACCATATATTTT
TRBV4-1	TRBJ1-4	.	CASSQHHTQRNEKLFF	TGCGCCAGCAGCCAACATCACACCCAGCGTAATGAAAAACTGTTTTTT
TRBV18	TRBJ1-5	TRBD1	CASSPQGDSNQPQHF	TGTGCCAGCTCACCTCAGGGGGATAGCAATCAGCCCCAGCATTTT
TRBV28	TRBJ1-2	.	CASSLGWGVDGYTF	TGTGCCAGCAGTTTGGGTTGGGGGGTAGACGGCTACACCTTC
TRBV29-1	TRBJ1-2	TRBD1	CSVRRTGVYGYTF	TGCAGCGTTCGAAGGACAGGGGTCTATGGCTACACCTTC
TRBV5-1	TRBJ2-1	TRBD1	CASSQDRAFDHEQFF	TGCGCCAGCAGCCAAGACAGGGCTTTTGACCATGAGCAGTTCTTC
TRBV19	TRBJ1-5	.	CASSGHYSNQPQHF	TGTGCCAGTAGTGGTCACTATAGCAATCAGCCCCAGCATTTT
TRBV9	TRBJ2-3	TRBD1	CASSSGTGHSTDTQYF	TGTGCCAGCAGTTCCGGGACAGGGCATAGCACAGATACGCAGTATTTT
TRBV2	TRBJ2-7	.	CASSDELRGTLGNEQYF	TGTGCCAGCAGTGATGAGCTTAGGGGGACATTGGGAAACGAGCAGTACTTC
TRBV6-2/TRBV6-3	TRBJ1-1	.	CASSPRPSGVVRTEAFF	TGTGCCAGCAGTCCCCGGCCCTCAGGGGTGGTGAGGACTGAAGCTTTCTTT
TRBV5-4	TRBJ1-1	.	CASRGRELGLTEAFF	TGTGCCAGCAGGGGAAGGGAGCTGGGCCTCACTGAAGCTTTCTTT
TRBV7-2	TRBJ2-1	TRBD1	CASSQGQVDEQFF	TGTGCCAGCAGCCAGGGACAGGTTGATGAGCAGTTCTTC